The clone carrying this T cell receptor beta chain was recorded a few times. This sample was taken from a study of shared clonotypes between healthy human individuals. Data came from immunoSEQ multiplex PCR; TCRdb stores just in-frame clones and leaves some out. The sample contains about 1 million clones, under 80% of which appear only once. The donors, all of them Caucasian adults, lived in Nashville, Tennessee. The sample consisted of memory CD4+ T cells sorted from blood. Subset in this sample: CD45RA-negative fraction. The TCR originated in a man between 18 and 29 years old in good health.

The CDR3 DNA follows: TGTGCCAGCTCGTCTGGTGGTTCCTACGAGCAGTACTTC. It specifies CASSSGGSYEQYF. The chain carries TRBV18 and TRBJ2-7; D unresolved. The CDR3 totals 13 residues. The germline gives CDR1 KGHSH, CDR2 LQKENI. V was clipped by 6 bases and J by 1 base, with 10 bases between them.